Presented here are 29 T cell receptor beta chains from one specimen sequenced in a study of blood T cell repertoires in COVID-19. The method was immunoSEQ multiplex PCR; TCRdb's version includes in-frame clones alone and lacks a portion of them. This table holds approximately 450,000 clones, roughly nine tenths found once. Input material: PBMCs or T cells enriched from blood (not recorded which). The receptors here all came from a man younger than 40 who had recovered from COVID-19.

This rearrangement joins TRBV5-4 to TRBJ2-7, with a weak D call TRBD2 (5 bases). Germline loops: CDR1 SGHNT, CDR2 YYREEE (reference sequence). The CDR3 extends over 13 amino acids. Trimming took off 0 bases at V and 3 bases at J, with 7 bases between the two ends. The CDR3: CASSLEGGYEQYF. The CDR3 DNA is TGTGCCAGCAGCTTGGAAGGAGGCTACGAGCAGTACTTC.

Here the CDR3 reads CASSLGRQAVAAFF. CDR3 nucleotide sequence: TGTGCCAGCAGCTTGGGTCGACAGGCAGTCGCGGCTTTCTTT. V and J are TRBV5-6 and TRBJ1-1, with D maybe TRBD1 (6 bases). CDR1 and CDR2 (germline): SGHDT, YYEEEE. The CDR3 length is 14 residues. Trimming left V 0 bases short and J 11 bases short, with 17 bases between.

The chain recombines TRBV11-2 with TRBJ2-7, with TRBD1 matching over 11 bases. The CDR3 is 15 amino acids. J lost 4 bases, V lost 4 bases, and 6 bases had no gene match. Germline V lookup: CDR1 SGHAT, CDR2 FQNNGV. CDR3 loop: CASSSLRDRGYEQYF. For the CDR3, the DNA is TGTGCCAGCAGCTCCCTCCGGGACAGGGGGTACGAGCAGTACTTC.

The gene calls are TRBV7-8 and TRBJ1-4; D is unresolved. Germline loops: CDR1 SGHVS, CDR2 FQNEAQ. Trimming shortened V by 4 bases and J by 6 bases, and 15 bases separated the two germline ends. This CDR3 is built from 15 residues. CDR3 loop: CASSSLLRGYEKLFF. The CDR3 DNA reads TGTGCCAGCAGCTCTCTATTGCGGGGATATGAAAAACTGTTTTTT.

This chain connects TRBV6-1 to TRBJ2-5; a possible D gene is TRBD2 (5 bases). CDR1 is MNHNS, CDR2 SASEGT, per germline. V was cut by 0 bases and J by 3 bases, with 14 bases left in between. The CDR3 has 16 amino acids. CDR3 nucleotide sequence: TGTGCCAGCAGTGAAGCGGAGTGGCAGGAGGAAGAGACCCAGTACTTC. Amino acid sequence: CASSEAEWQEEETQYF.

The chain couples TRBV18 to TRBJ2-7, with 9 nucleotides matching TRBD2. The CDR3 runs 14 residues. The germline V gene has CDR1 KGHSH and CDR2 LQKENI. V dropped 2 bases and J dropped 12; count of bases not matched to a gene: 11. This chain's CDR3 is CASSPELAGTTAYF. CDR3 coding DNA: TGTGCCAGCTCACCAGAGCTAGCGGGAACCACGGCGTACTTC. Using reference TRBV18 and TRBJ2-7 for the parts outside the CDR3, the full variable domain is NAGVMQNPRHLVRRRGQEARLRCSPMKGHSHVYWYRQLPEEGLKFMVYLQKENIIDESGMPKERFSAEFPKEGPSILRIQQVVRGDSAAYFCASSPELAGTTAYFGPGTRLTVT.

The V gene is TRBV6-6, the J gene TRBJ2-6; 9 nucleotides align to TRBD1. The germline V gene has CDR1 MNHNY and CDR2 SVGAGI (reference sequence). The CDR3 totals 18 residues. Trimming took 5 bases from V and 2 from J; bases not matched to a gene: 10. CDR3 protein: CASSPDRGTPAGANVLTF. The CDR3 DNA is TGTGCCAGCAGTCCGGACAGGGGAACTCCAGCTGGGGCCAACGTCCTGACTTTC.

The chain carries TRBV27 and TRBJ1-1; tentatively, D is TRBD1 (5 bases). The CDR3 is 15 residues long. V lost 3 bases, J lost 0 bases, and 11 bases lay in between. From germline, CDR1 is MNHEY and CDR2 SMNVEV (reference sequence). The CDR3 is CASSFNRMMNTEAFF. The CDR3 coding sequence is TGTGCCAGCAGTTTCAACAGGATGATGAACACTGAAGCTTTCTTT.

The rearrangement links TRBV3-1 (or the pseudogene TRBV3-2) to TRBJ1-5; D is uncertain. The germline V gene encodes CDR1 LGHDT and CDR2 YNNKEL (reference sequence). Trimming stripped 2 bases from V and 0 bases from J, with 14 bases between. The CDR3 spans 17 residues. The CDR3 DNA sequence: TGTGCCAGCAGCCAACACCTTGAACACCCTAGCAATCAGCCCCAGCATTTT. It translates to CASSQHLEHPSNQPQHF.

This clone was observed once. The chain combines TRBV28 with TRBJ2-2; a weak D match, TRBD1 (5 bases). In germline, CDR1 is MDHEN, CDR2 SYDVKM. V was trimmed by 2 bases and J by 7 bases, leaving 11 bases between them. This CDR3 is built from 14 residues. The CDR3 DNA is TGTGCCAGCAGTTTACCCAGGGTTGGCGGGGAGCTGTTTTTT. It codes for CASSLPRVGGELFF.

In DNA, the CDR3 is TGTGCCAGCAAAAGGGACAGGGGAATTGGTGGCTACACCTTC. This codes for CASKRDRGIGGYTF. V gene TRBV5-6 combines with J gene TRBJ1-2, with 10 bases fitting TRBD1. This CDR3 has 14 amino acids. The V gene's germline CDR1 is SGHDT and CDR2 YYEEEE. V dropped 6 bases and J dropped 7; count of bases not matched to a gene: 9.

V usage is TRBV20-1 and J usage is TRBJ2-5; D is unclear. Germline CDR1 is DFQATT and CDR2 is SNEGSKA (reference sequence). With 3 bases removed from V and 5 bases from J, the gap between germline ends came to 16 bases. This CDR3 comprises 14 residues. The CDR3 reads CSASIPGSRETQYF. DNA for the CDR3: TGCAGTGCTAGTATCCCAGGCTCTCGGGAGACCCAGTACTTC.

V and J are TRBV5-1 and TRBJ2-5, with TRBD1 matching 8 bases. This CDR3 region has 13 residues. The trim removed 4 bases at V and 5 bases at J, leaving 4 bases unmatched. Germline values: CDR1 SGHRS, CDR2 YFSETQ. The CDR3 protein is CASSLRQGETQYF. The CDR3 bases are TGCGCCAGCAGCCTAAGACAGGGGGAGACCCAGTACTTC.

CDR3 coding DNA: TGTGCCACCAGTGATCCCCGGGGGGCAGGGGAGACCCAGTACTTC. It yields the protein CATSDPRGAGETQYF. The rearrangement links TRBV24-1 to TRBJ2-5, with TRBD2 as a possible D gene (7 bases). V gave up 3 bases and J gave up 5 bases, with 15 bases separating them. This CDR3 has 15 residues. The germline V gene encodes CDR1 KGHDR and CDR2 SFDVKD.

This chain links TRBV15 with TRBJ1-1; D may be TRBD1 (5 bases). This CDR3 has 14 residues. Trimming pared 1 base from V and 1 base from J, leaving 7 bases between. Germline CDR1 reads LNHNV; CDR2 reads YYDKDF (reference sequence). In nucleotides, the CDR3 is TGTGCCACCAGCAGAGCAAGGGGGAACACTGAAGCTTTCTTT. It specifies CATSRARGNTEAFF.

The chain combines TRBV5-5 with TRBJ2-3; D call uncertain. Trimming took off 0 bases at V and 4 bases at J, with 6 bases between the two ends. Germline V CDR1 and CDR2: SGHKS, YYEKEE (reference sequence). The CDR3 spans 13 residues. The CDR3 DNA is TGTGCCAGCAGCTTGGAACGGTCAGATACGCAGTATTTT. It is translated as CASSLERSDTQYF.

This rearrangement joins TRBV19 to TRBJ1-5, with TRBD1 matching over 7 bases. Germline V CDR1 and CDR2: LNHDA, SQIVND (reference sequence). The CDR3 is 13 amino acids. V lost 5 bases to trimming and J lost 4 bases; unmatched junction nucleotides: 2. DNA for the CDR3: TGTGCCAGTAGTCCAGGGGGGAATCAGCCCCAGCATTTT. It specifies CASSPGGNQPQHF.

The CDR3 nucleotides are TGCGCCAGCAGCCAGGACAAAAGCTCCTATAATTCACCCCTCCACTTT. It encodes CASSQDKSSYNSPLHF. The rearrangement links TRBV5-1 to TRBJ1-6; D possibly corresponds to TRBD1 (5 bases). The V gene's germline CDR1 is SGHRS and CDR2 YFSETQ. V was cut by 4 bases and J by 0 bases, with 11 bases left in between. This CDR3 is built from 16 residues.

This sequence joins TRBV7-8 and TRBJ1-1, with D possibly being TRBD1 (6 bases). V was cut by 4 bases and J by 10 bases, with 16 bases left in between. CDR1 is SGHVS and CDR2 is FQNEAQ in the germline V gene. The CDR3 extends over 13 amino acids. CDR3 nucleotide sequence: TGTGCCAGCAGCTACCTCCGACAGGATGGAGCTTTCTTT. Protein product: CASSYLRQDGAFF.

Concerning this clone itself: Other DNA sequences in this specimen translate into the identical CDR3. V gene TRBV3-1 (or the pseudogene TRBV3-2) combines with J gene TRBJ1-5; D not resolved. The germline V and J ends were trimmed by 0 bases and 13 bases, with 10 bases remaining between them. Germline lookup yields CDR1 LGHDT and CDR2 YNNKEL (reference sequence). The CDR3 consists of 12 residues. The CDR3 loop is CASSQDGRPQHF. The CDR3 DNA is TGTGCCAGCAGCCAAGATGGGAGGCCGCAGCATTTT.

A few counts support this clone. The chain has TRBV7-9 and TRBJ2-2; 8 bases fit TRBD1. The V and J ends lost 5 bases and 3 bases, in that order; junction bases with no gene match: 5. CDR1 and CDR2 from the germline V gene are SEHNR and FQNEAQ (reference sequence). CDR3 size: 15 residues. The CDR3 loop reads CASSVDRGYTGELFF. CDR3 DNA: TGTGCCAGCAGCGTCGACAGGGGTTACACCGGGGAGCTGTTTTTT.

The table lists this clone with a count of one. CDR3 DNA: TGTGCCTGGAGTCCGGGTTACGAGCAGTACTTC. Translated: CAWSPGYEQYF. The chain employs TRBV30 and TRBJ2-7, with D unclear. Germline values: CDR1 GTSNPN, CDR2 SVGIG (reference sequence). V gave up 2 bases and J gave up 4 bases, with 6 bases separating them. This CDR3 has 11 amino acids.

This chain joins TRBV30 and TRBJ2-1; 10 nucleotides match TRBD2. Germline V gives CDR1 GTSNPN, CDR2 SVGIG (reference sequence). Trimming removed 5 bases from V and 10 bases from J; junction bases left unmatched: 5. The CDR3 has 12 amino acids. The CDR3 DNA follows: TGTGCCTGGGCTAGCGGGAGAATAGAGCAGTTCTTC. It is translated as CAWASGRIEQFF.

Concerning this clone itself: This sample includes further DNA sequences coding for the same CDR3. The rearrangement joins TRBV5-4 to TRBJ2-1; unclear D gene. The V gene lost 0 bases and the J gene lost 1 base, with 5 bases spanning the gap. CDR1 is SGHNT, CDR2 YYREEE, per germline (reference sequence). The CDR3 spans 14 residues. CDR3 nucleotide sequence: TGTGCCAGCAGCTTGGCCGGGTCCTACAATGAGCAGTTCTTC. Its translation is CASSLAGSYNEQFF.

This CDR3 reads CASSPRYNEQFF. In DNA form, the CDR3 reads TGTGCCAGCAGCCCTCGCTACAATGAGCAGTTCTTC. The chain uses TRBV7-8 and TRBJ2-1; unclear D gene. The CDR3 is 12 amino acids. The ends were cut back, 5 bases at V and 3 bases at J, with 5 bases in the middle. In germline, CDR1 is SGHVS, CDR2 FQNEAQ.

CDR3 amino acids: CASSQDLGVLYTEAFF. The CDR3 DNA is TGTGCCAGCAGCCAAGATCTCGGGGTCCTATACACTGAAGCTTTCTTT. The J gene is TRBJ1-1, the V gene TRBV4-2; no clear D gene. The CDR3 consists of 16 residues. Per the germline V gene, CDR1 is LGHNA and CDR2 is YNFKEQ. V lost 0 bases to trimming and J lost 3 bases, with 14 bases between them.

In this sample, this clone turned up once. The rearrangement uses TRBV18 and TRBJ2-7; D unclear. This CDR3 contains 13 residues. The germline V gene encodes CDR1 KGHSH and CDR2 LQKENI. The V gene lost 3 bases and the J gene lost 6 bases, with 12 bases spanning the gap. This chain's CDR3 is CASSPTTLSEQYF. Here the CDR3 DNA reads TGTGCCAGCTCACCTACCACTCTTTCCGAGCAGTACTTC. The entire variable domain, with the rest obtained from reference TRBV18 and TRBJ2-7, is as follows: NAGVMQNPRHLVRRRGQEARLRCSPMKGHSHVYWYRQLPEEGLKFMVYLQKENIIDESGMPKERFSAEFPKEGPSILRIQQVVRGDSAAYFCASSPTTLSEQYFGPGTRLTVT.

The CDR3 loop reads CASSQRKQPHTQYF. The CDR3 bases are TGTGCCAGCTCACAGCGGAAGCAACCACATACGCAGTATTTT. V and J are TRBV18 and TRBJ2-3; the D gene is possibly TRBD2 (5 bases). The CDR3 is 14 amino acids. With 4 bases removed from V and 7 bases from J, the gap between germline ends came to 15 bases. Germline values: CDR1 KGHSH, CDR2 LQKENI.

This chain connects TRBV6-2 or TRBV6-3 to TRBJ2-1; 12 nucleotides align to TRBD1. V lost 4 bases and J lost 9; bases outside the gene matches: 4. The CDR3 covers 14 residues. Germline V gives CDR1 MNHEY, CDR2 SVGEGT. The CDR3 loop reads CASSWDRGLGEQFF. The CDR3, as DNA: TGTGCCAGCAGTTGGGACAGGGGGCTTGGTGAGCAGTTCTTC.